This T cell receptor (beta chain) was identified in a study of OX40 agonist ivuxolimab in advanced cancers. In the study overall: Those treated in dose escalation had hepatocellular carcinoma, melanoma, renal cell cancer or head and neck cancer.

Only in-frame clones appear in the TCRdb table, and some are missing; sequencing was by immunoSEQ multiplex PCR. The table lists around 91,000 clones, 89% of them singletons, with less than 0.2% in the top ten. Trimming left V 3 bases short and J 0 bases short, with 9 bases between. CDR3 length: 15 amino acids. The germline V gene encodes CDR1 MNHNS and CDR2 SASEGT. This clone was counted once. The chain carries TRBV6-1 and TRBJ1-3; D uncertain. Here the sequenced sample was CD4+ or CD8+ T cells sorted from blood, taken in a trial of the OX40 agonist ivuxolimab. The receptor was derived from an adult with an advanced solid tumor such as melanoma, head and neck, liver or kidney cancer. CDR3 nucleotide sequence: TGTGCCAGCAGTGATGGCCCTAGCTCTGGAAACACCATATATTTT. It specifies CASSDGPSSGNTIYF.